Below are 31 T cell receptor beta chains sequenced from a single sample in a study of cytomegalovirus exposure and HLA in healthy donors. It was with 60 Vbeta and 13 Jbeta primers that the PCR ran. Sequenced by immunoSEQ multiplex PCR; TCRdb stores in-frame clones only, minus some. This table has roughly 93,000 clones, around 80% appearing once. Sequenced input: PBMCs. Source of these receptors: a man aged 25-45 years in good health and CMV-seronegative.

CDR3 DNA sequence: TGTGCCACCACCTTAGACAGGGGCCTCAATCAGCCCCAGCATTTT. Amino acids: CATTLDRGLNQPQHF. The chain combines TRBV15 with TRBJ1-5; TRBD1 matches 8 bases. Trimming took 7 bases from V and 3 from J; bases not matched to a gene: 8. Germline CDR1 LNHNV, CDR2 YYDKDF (reference sequence). The CDR3 is 15 amino acids.

The chain is built from TRBV28 and TRBJ2-7; 10 nucleotides line up with TRBD1. Germline V CDR1 and CDR2: MDHEN, SYDVKM. The CDR3 totals 14 residues. Germline trimming cut 3 bases from V and 8 bases from J; bases unmatched to any gene: 7. This chain's CDR3 is CASSLTGGAMQQYF. The CDR3 DNA is TGTGCCAGCAGTTTGACAGGGGGCGCGATGCAGCAGTACTTC.

This sequence joins TRBV5-1 and TRBJ1-4, with 7 bases identical to TRBD1. V trimming: 4 bases; J trimming: 2 bases; junction bases outside the gene matches: 2. Germline CDR1 and CDR2: SGHRS and YFSETQ. There are 14 residues in the CDR3. The CDR3 DNA reads TGCGCCAGCAGCCCGGGACAGACTAATGAAAAACTGTTTTTT. It codes for CASSPGQTNEKLFF.

This clone was seen just once. This chain joins TRBV5-4 and TRBJ2-5; 7 bases are a match to TRBD2. The end of the DNA fits TRBJ2-7 better, so the J call may be wrong. Germline lookup yields CDR1 SGHNT and CDR2 YYREEE (reference sequence). The CDR3 extends over 15 amino acids. The CDR3 sequence is CASSLMGGPSYEQYF. The CDR3 DNA reads as TGTGCCAGCAGCTTGATGGGAGGGCCTTCCTACGAGCAGTACTTC.

The chain uses TRBV6-5 and TRBJ1-1, with 7 bases that match TRBD1. The germline CDR1 and CDR2 sequences are MNHEY and SVGAGI. The CDR3 has 15 amino acids. V was clipped by 5 bases and J by 4 bases; unmatched bases: 10. The CDR3 loop is CASSLEGARATEAFF. The CDR3 DNA follows: TGTGCCAGCAGTCTCGAGGGGGCGCGGGCCACTGAAGCTTTCTTT.

The rearrangement uses TRBV6-5 and TRBJ2-7; D unclear. The CDR3 totals 12 residues. Germline CDR1 reads MNHEY; CDR2 reads SVGAGI. Trimming stripped 9 bases from V and 3 bases from J, with 12 bases between. The CDR3 DNA reads TGTGCCAGTGTTATTCGGTGCTACGAGCAGTACTTC. Translating gives CASVIRCYEQYF.

This clone was recorded once. V is TRBV7-2 and J is TRBJ1-2, with D possibly TRBD1 on 5 matching bases. The CDR3 loop spans 14 amino acids. Germline values: CDR1 SGHTA, CDR2 FQGNSA. Trimming cost V 5 bases and J 4 bases, with 14 bases left between them. Here the CDR3 DNA reads TGTGCCAGCAGCGTTTCCCAGGGCGGCTATGGCTACACCTTC. Translating it yields CASSVSQGGYGYTF.

The chain has TRBV28 and TRBJ1-5; weak D call: TRBD1 (6 bases). The V and J ends lost 2 bases and 5 bases respectively, with 16 bases between them. Germline CDR1 is MDHEN and CDR2 is SYDVKM. This CDR3 spans 16 amino acids. CDR3 nucleotide sequence: TGTGCCAGCAGTTTAACTACAGGGTCCTTTTATCAGCCCCAGCATTTT. Residues: CASSLTTGSFYQPQHF. Full variable domain (rest looked up from reference TRBV28 and TRBJ1-5): DVKVTQSSRYLVKRTGEKVFLECVQDMDHENMFWYRQDPGLGLRLIYFSYDVKMKEKGDIPEGYSVSREKKERFSLILESASTNQTSMYLCASSLTTGSFYQPQHFGDGTRLSIL.

This chain links TRBV28 with TRBJ1-2, with no clear D. V was pared by 2 bases and J by 1 base, with 8 bases between. The CDR3 consists of 14 residues. Germline-derived CDR1 and CDR2 are MDHEN and SYDVKM. CDR3 loop: CASSLLQLNYGYTF. CDR3 bases: TGTGCCAGCAGTTTACTACAGCTTAACTATGGCTACACCTTC.

V usage is TRBV7-9 and J usage is TRBJ2-1; 11 bases fit TRBD2. After removal of 5 bases from V and 8 bases from J, the junction contained 11 bases not matched to a gene. The CDR3 loop spans 16 amino acids. The V gene's germline CDR1 is SEHNR and CDR2 FQNEAQ (reference sequence). The CDR3 spells CASSPSLAGGPHEQFF. Written as DNA, the CDR3 is TGTGCCAGCAGCCCTTCGCTAGCGGGGGGACCTCATGAGCAGTTCTTC.

J is TRBJ2-7 and V is TRBV6-1; D possibly corresponds to TRBD1 (5 bases). The CDR3 runs 12 residues. Trimming took off 8 bases at V and 3 bases at J, with 11 bases between the two ends. Germline V gene lookup returns CDR1 MNHNS and CDR2 SASEGT. The CDR3 DNA reads TGTGCCAGCGGGTCAGGGAACTACGAGCAGTACTTC. Protein: CASGSGNYEQYF.

The V and J genes are TRBV5-1 and TRBJ2-1, with a weak D call TRBD2 (6 bases). This CDR3 is built from 15 residues. Trimming took off 3 bases at V and 2 bases at J, with 12 bases between the two ends. The germline V gene encodes CDR1 SGHRS and CDR2 YFSETQ. The CDR3 DNA sequence: TGCGCCAGCAGCTCGGGACTCACCACCTACAATGAGCAGTTCTTC. It specifies CASSSGLTTYNEQFF.

This clone came up once. The chain carries TRBV19 and TRBJ1-2, with a tentative D call TRBD1 (5 bases). The CDR3 loop spans 13 amino acids. The V gene lost 3 bases and the J gene lost 8 bases, with 13 bases spanning the gap. Germline CDR1 reads LNHDA; CDR2 reads SQIVND (reference sequence). In nucleotides, the CDR3 is TGTGCCAGTAGTATCGATCTAGGGGCCGGCTACACCTTC. Residues: CASSIDLGAGYTF.

This clone was detected only a few times. The chain joins TRBV21-1 to TRBJ2-7; the table names TRBD1, a call not compared with the DNA. TRBV21-1 is tagged as a pseudogene. The CDR3 length is 16 residues. The CDR3 nucleotides are TGTGCCAGCAGCACCAATAATGGGGACAGCTCCTACGAGCAGTACTTC. Protein product: CASSTNNGDSSYEQYF.

This rearrangement joins TRBV28 to TRBJ1-4; D perhaps matches TRBD1 (6 bases). The CDR3 is 16 amino acids. CDR1 and CDR2 (germline): MDHEN, SYDVKM. V was shortened by 1 base and J by 0 bases, with 9 bases between the two germline ends. Here the CDR3 reads CASSLSGAATNEKLFF. Written as DNA, the CDR3 is TGTGCCAGCAGTTTATCAGGGGCCGCAACTAATGAAAAACTGTTTTTT.

V and J are TRBV5-6 and TRBJ1-5, with D uncertain. This CDR3 has 14 amino acids. The V gene's germline CDR1 is SGHDT and CDR2 YYEEEE. V dropped 4 bases and J dropped 4 bases, with 12 bases sitting between them. CDR3 in amino acids: CASSLRRVNQPQHF. CDR3 DNA: TGTGCCAGCAGCCTTCGGAGGGTTAATCAGCCCCAGCATTTT. Looking up the rest from reference TRBV5-6 and TRBJ1-5 gives the full variable domain: DAGVTQSPTHLIKTRGQQVTLRCSPKSGHDTVSWYQQALGQGPQFIFQYYEEEERQRGNFPDRFSGHQFPNYSSELNVNALLLGDSALYLCASSLRRVNQPQHFGDGTRLSIL.

The rearrangement joins TRBV19 to TRBJ1-5; 9 bases match TRBD1. V shed 8 bases and J 6 bases; nucleotides not matched to a gene: 8. Germline V CDR1 and CDR2: LNHDA, SQIVND (reference sequence). This CDR3 spans 14 amino acids. CDR3 DNA sequence: TGTGCCAGTGGCACAGGGGGCGGAGGTCAGCCCCAGCATTTT. This encodes CASGTGGGGQPQHF. Based on the CDR3 plus reference TRBV19 and TRBJ1-5, the full variable domain is DGGITQSPKYLFRKEGQNVTLSCEQNLNHDAMYWYRQDPGQGLRLIYYSQIVNDFQKGDIAEGYSVSREKKESFPLTVTSAQKNPTAFYLCASGTGGGGQPQHFGDGTRLSIL.

This clone has just one count. The rearrangement links TRBV5-4 to TRBJ1-5; D is uncertain. Germline V gives CDR1 SGHNT, CDR2 YYREEE (reference sequence). V dropped 5 bases and J dropped 4 bases, with 10 bases sitting between them. The CDR3 covers 13 residues. The CDR3 nucleotides read TGTGCCAGCAGTCGGGAAGCGAATCAGCCCCAGCATTTT. This gives the protein CASSREANQPQHF. Full variable domain (remainder filled in from reference TRBV5-4 and TRBJ1-5): ETGVTQSPTHLIKTRGQQVTLRCSSQSGHNTVSWYQQALGQGPQFIFQYYREEENGRGNFPPRFSGLQFPNYSSELNVNALELDDSALYLCASSREANQPQHFGDGTRLSIL.

The CDR3 protein is CASSLSVPHLYEQYF. The CDR3 bases are TGTGCCAGCAGTTTATCCGTACCGCACCTTTACGAGCAGTACTTC. V usage is TRBV27 and J usage is TRBJ2-5; D not resolved. The J call may be incorrect, as the DNA end agrees better with TRBJ2-7. CDR1 is MNHEY and CDR2 is SMNVEV in the germline V gene (reference sequence). The CDR3 length is 15 residues.

The CDR3 DNA is TGTGCCAGCAGCAACGACTATCCTCCCTACGAGCAGTACTTC. This encodes CASSNDYPPYEQYF. The chain links TRBV7-2 to TRBJ2-7, with a tentative D call TRBD2 (5 bases). The V gene lost 5 bases and the J gene lost 2 bases, with 13 bases spanning the gap. CDR1 is SGHTA, CDR2 FQGNSA, per germline. The CDR3 runs 14 residues.

This clone came up a few times. V and J are TRBV10-1 and TRBJ2-7; D not resolved. The CDR3 totals 14 residues. Germline-derived CDR1 and CDR2 are WNHNN and SYGVQD (reference sequence). The V end lost 0 bases, the J end lost 10 bases, and 16 bases lay between the germline ends. The CDR3 spells CASSESDSNRPQYF. The CDR3 DNA reads TGCGCCAGCAGTGAGTCCGACTCAAACCGACCCCAGTACTTC.

The chain joins TRBV11-2 to TRBJ2-7; 13 bases line up with TRBD2. Per germline, CDR1 SGHAT and CDR2 FQNNGV. The CDR3 spans 17 residues. Trimming took 3 bases from V and 6 from J; bases not matched to a gene: 11. The DNA for the CDR3 is TGTGCCAGCAGCTTTACTAGCGGGGGGGCATTTACGTCCGAGCAGTACTTC. Amino acids: CASSFTSGGAFTSEQYF.

V is TRBV5-1 and J is TRBJ1-4, with 7 nucleotides matching TRBD1. The germline gives CDR1 SGHRS, CDR2 YFSETQ. The CDR3 runs to 16 residues. The V segment lost 0 bases and the J segment 8 bases; nucleotides outside the gene matches: 10. CDR3 loop: CASSLEQGKGREKLFF. CDR3 nucleotide sequence: TGCGCCAGCAGCTTGGAACAGGGGAAGGGACGAGAAAAACTGTTTTTT.

This clone turned up a few times. This sequence joins TRBV5-1 and TRBJ2-2; D is unresolved. The CDR3 totals 15 residues. Germline-derived CDR1 and CDR2 are SGHRS and YFSETQ. Trimming pared 0 bases from V and 4 bases from J, leaving 10 bases between. CDR3 sequence (DNA): TGCGCCAGCAGCTTGGGAGTGGTTTTCACCGGGGAGCTGTTTTTT. It specifies CASSLGVVFTGELFF.

This chain connects TRBV30 to TRBJ1-1; possible D gene TRBD1, 6 bases. The ends were cut back, 5 bases at V and 10 bases at J, with 11 bases in the middle. This CDR3 is 10 amino acids long. CDR1 is GTSNPN and CDR2 is SVGIG in the germline V gene (reference sequence). CDR3 amino acids: CAWGTNGAFF. The CDR3, as DNA: TGTGCCTGGGGGACAAATGGAGCTTTCTTT.

The chain recombines TRBV30 with TRBJ2-7; no clear D gene. The CDR3 extends over 13 amino acids. V gave up 3 bases and J gave up 6 bases, with 15 bases separating them. From germline, CDR1 is GTSNPN and CDR2 SVGIG (reference sequence). Here the CDR3 reads CAWRWYSAGEQYF. The DNA of the CDR3 is TGTGCCTGGAGATGGTACTCCGCAGGCGAGCAGTACTTC.

The CDR3 DNA reads TGTGCCAGCAGCGCCAAGCGGGGACGCACAGATACGCAGTATTTT. Translation: CASSAKRGRTDTQYF. This chain joins TRBV11-2 and TRBJ2-3; TRBD2 aligns across 7 bases. The V and J ends lost 5 bases and 1 base, in that order; junction bases with no gene match: 6. The length of the CDR3 is 15 residues. Germline V gene lookup returns CDR1 SGHAT and CDR2 FQNNGV. Variable domain in full (rest from reference TRBV11-2 and TRBJ2-3): EAGVAQSPRYKIIEKRQSVAFWCNPISGHATLYWYQQILGQGPKLLIQFQNNGVVDDSQLPKDRFSAERLKGVDSTLKIQPAKLEDSAVYLCASSAKRGRTDTQYFGPGTRLTVL.

This clone came up a few times. This rearrangement joins TRBV4-3 to TRBJ2-1, with TRBD2 matching over 15 bases. V lost 4 bases to trimming and J lost 8 bases; unmatched junction nucleotides: 3. Germline V gives CDR1 LGHNA, CDR2 YSLEER. This CDR3 has 15 amino acids. CDR3 sequence: CASSRTSGGAHEQFF. The CDR3 DNA is TGCGCCAGCAGCCGGACTAGCGGGGGGGCTCATGAGCAGTTCTTC.

This chain joins TRBV11-2 and TRBJ1-3; D unresolved. The CDR3 loop spans 16 amino acids. Deletions cut 1 base from V and 4 bases from J, with 14 bases between. The germline V gene encodes CDR1 SGHAT and CDR2 FQNNGV. The CDR3 DNA reads as TGTGCCAGCAGCTTAGGTCAGGCGCTCACGGGAAACACCATATATTTT. It yields the protein CASSLGQALTGNTIYF.

This chain joins TRBV19 and TRBJ2-5, with 7 bases fitting TRBD1. The V gene end was trimmed by 3 bases and the J gene end by 5 bases; junction bases not matched to a gene: 9. This CDR3 has 15 residues. CDR1 is LNHDA, CDR2 SQIVND, per germline (reference sequence). The CDR3 DNA reads TGTGCCAGTAGTATGCAGGGGGTAGGTTGGGAGACCCAGTACTTC. It specifies CASSMQGVGWETQYF.

The chain combines TRBV4-3 with TRBJ1-1, with 7 bases lining up with TRBD1. The germline CDR1 and CDR2 sequences are LGHNA and YSLEER. Losses at the gene ends were 0 bases for V and 10 bases for J; bases not matched to a gene: 8. The CDR3 runs 14 residues. The CDR3 spells CASSQDGGTVGAFF. The CDR3 DNA reads as TGCGCCAGCAGCCAAGATGGTGGGACAGTAGGAGCTTTCTTT.